Shown below are 14 T cell receptor beta chains from a single sample sequenced in a study of PD-1 blockade in classical Hodgkin lymphoma. Only in-frame clones appear in the TCRdb table, and some are missing; sequencing was by immunoSEQ multiplex PCR. The sample contains about 23,000 clones, 90% of which appear only once. Time point noted: newly diagnosed, previously untreated cHL patient sample. Magnetic negative selection was used to purify CD4+ T cells from thawed PBMCs. The specimen sequenced was CD4+ T cells from blood. Receptor source: a human donor with classical Hodgkin lymphoma.

The chain couples TRBV6-1 to TRBJ1-6; a possible D gene is TRBD1 (6 bases). Trimming cost V 4 bases and J 13 bases, with 23 bases left between them. Germline values: CDR1 MNHNS, CDR2 SASEGT. The CDR3 spans 16 residues. In DNA form, the CDR3 reads TGTGCCAGCAGTGTCAGCCTGGGGACACCCCCTTCCCCCCTCCACTTT. Translated, it gives CASSVSLGTPPSPLHF.

The chain recombines TRBV27 with TRBJ1-5; D is unresolved. CDR3 length equals 13 residues. Germline loops: CDR1 MNHEY, CDR2 SMNVEV (reference sequence). V was shortened by 7 bases and J by 1 base, with 8 bases between the two germline ends. In DNA form, the CDR3 reads TGTGCCAGCAAACGGTCGAGCAATCAGCCCCAGCATTTT. Translated, it gives CASKRSSNQPQHF.

The chain links TRBV28 to TRBJ2-3; D unresolved. The CDR3 contains 14 residues. Germline V lookup: CDR1 MDHEN, CDR2 SYDVKM. V lost 2 bases, J lost 1 base, and 7 bases lay in between. CDR3 bases: TGTGCCAGCAGTTTAATGTTGCGCACAGATACGCAGTATTTT. Protein product: CASSLMLRTDTQYF.

V and J are TRBV19 and TRBJ2-2; 7 nucleotides line up with TRBD1. V was pared by 5 bases and J by 6 bases, with 6 bases of the junction left unmatched. CDR1 LNHDA and CDR2 SQIVND come from the germline V gene (reference sequence). The CDR3 length is 14 residues. CDR3 residues: CASSSTGVAGELFF. The DNA for the CDR3 is TGTGCCAGTAGTTCCACAGGGGTTGCCGGGGAGCTGTTTTTT.

This chain uses TRBV27 with TRBJ2-7; D unresolved. V was pared by 2 bases and J by 5 bases, with 19 bases between. CDR3 length equals 16 residues. Germline values: CDR1 MNHEY, CDR2 SMNVEV (reference sequence). This CDR3 is CASSLRIPNGYHEQYF. The CDR3, as DNA: TGTGCCAGCAGTTTAAGGATCCCCAACGGGTACCACGAGCAGTACTTC.

In this sample, this clone turned up once. The genes are TRBV5-6 and TRBJ1-2, with D tentatively TRBD1 (6 bases). The CDR3 contains 12 residues. The V end was cut by 7 bases, the J end by 4 bases, with 11 bases between. Germline-derived CDR1 and CDR2 are SGHDT and YYEEEE. DNA of the CDR3: TGTGCCAGCTTACAGGGTCCCTATGGCTACACCTTC. It translates to CASLQGPYGYTF.

This clone turned up a few times. The rearrangement uses TRBV7-2 and TRBJ2-7; D gene uncertain. CDR3 length: 10 amino acids. Deletions cut 2 bases from V and 4 bases from J, with 0 bases between. Germline V lookup: CDR1 SGHTA, CDR2 FQGNSA. The CDR3 sequence: CASSLYEQYF. The CDR3, as DNA: TGTGCCAGCAGCTTATACGAGCAGTACTTC.

The chain links TRBV27 to TRBJ2-5, with D possibly being TRBD1 (5 bases). Germline values: CDR1 MNHEY, CDR2 SMNVEV (reference sequence). The CDR3 length is 13 residues. V was shortened by 4 bases and J by 6 bases, with 12 bases between the two germline ends. The CDR3 sequence is CASSSRPGKTQYF. CDR3 DNA sequence: TGTGCCAGCAGTTCCCGGCCAGGGAAGACCCAGTACTTC.

Here the CDR3 DNA reads TGCGCTTCAGGGCAGGAGAGCACTGAAGCTTTCTTT. Protein sequence: CASGQESTEAFF. The chain has TRBV5-1 and TRBJ1-1, with a possible D match to TRBD1 (5 bases). The CDR3 loop spans 12 amino acids. CDR1 is SGHRS, CDR2 YFSETQ, per germline.

The chain employs TRBV2 and TRBJ2-5; TRBD1 aligns across 11 bases. Germline CDR1 SNHLY, CDR2 FYNNEI. The CDR3 covers 15 residues. V was clipped by 2 bases and J by 5 bases; unmatched bases: 4. The CDR3 protein is CASSEFRTGGETQYF. CDR3 nucleotides: TGTGCCAGCAGTGAATTCCGGACAGGGGGCGAGACCCAGTACTTC.

This chain joins TRBV5-1 and TRBJ2-5, with a tentative D call TRBD1 (6 bases). The V gene's germline CDR1 is SGHRS and CDR2 YFSETQ. Trimming took off 0 bases at V and 3 bases at J, with 15 bases between the two ends. This CDR3 has 16 residues. CDR3 coding DNA: TGCGCCAGCAGCTTGGAGTGGCAGGACAGCGAAGAGACCCAGTACTTC. Translation: CASSLEWQDSEETQYF.

The V call is TRBV25-1, the J call TRBJ1-2; the match to TRBD1 covers 9 bases. The CDR3 has 15 amino acids. The J segment lost 2 bases and the V segment lost 4 bases, leaving 5 bases of the junction unmatched. From germline, CDR1 is MGHDK and CDR2 SYGVNS. In nucleotides, the CDR3 is TGTGCCAGCAGTGGGACAGGGGAAGGAAACTATGGCTACACCTTC. Translation: CASSGTGEGNYGYTF.

V gene TRBV6-1 combines with J gene TRBJ1-5, with unresolved D. The V end was cut by 1 base, the J end by 0 bases, with 7 bases between. Germline V gives CDR1 MNHNS, CDR2 SASEGT. The CDR3 is 15 residues long. CDR3 protein: CASSEVVRSNQPQHF. In DNA, the CDR3 is TGTGCCAGCAGTGAAGTCGTGCGTAGCAATCAGCCCCAGCATTTT.

The V call is TRBV2, the J call TRBJ2-2, with 9 bases matching TRBD1. The CDR3 contains 16 residues. J was trimmed by 1 base and V by 3 bases; bases with no gene match: 3. Germline loops: CDR1 SNHLY, CDR2 FYNNEI. The CDR3 DNA sequence: TGTGCCAGCAGTGAGTTGGGACAGGGGAACACCGGGGAGCTGTTTTTT. Residues: CASSELGQGNTGELFF.